The clone carrying this T cell receptor beta chain was seen a few times. A sample-barcoded 5' primer and a J-beta primer mix were used in a second PCR of roughly 7 to 12 cycles. Via MiXCR, TCRdb re-called the 5' RACE reads, giving one row per CDR3 protein. Here the sample spans about 680,000 distinct CDR3 sequences, 49% being singletons. V lost 9 bases to trimming and J lost 2 bases, with 1 base between them. From germline, CDR1 is MNHEY and CDR2 SVGEGT. The CDR3 consists of 9 residues. These data come from a study of blood T cells in healthy people across ages. V is TRBV6-2 or TRBV6-3 and J is TRBJ2-5; D remains unclear. The sequenced sample consisted of blood. This clonotype was sampled from a woman in her fifties or sixties in good health. The CDR3 loop is CARQETQYF. CDR3 in DNA: TGTGCCAGACAAGAGACCCAGTACTTC.